The entry below describes one T cell receptor (beta chain). Antigen specificity is unknown. This record belongs to a study of CD8 T cells in ankylosing spondylitis. Regarding the study as a whole: What seemed typical of ankylosing spondylitis blood was a TCR beta motif built from roughly 8 highly homologous variants. There was reportedly significant enrichment of clones that were disease-linked in matched ankylosing spondylitis synovial fluid. Some motif variants had been reported before (in reactive arthritis synovial fluid and blood).

With molecular barcodes, quantitative 5'-RACE was used to make the TCR beta libraries. From the 5' RACE reads, TCRdb called clonotypes with MiXCR, one entry per CDR3 protein. Here the sample spans roughly 250,000 distinct CDR3 sequences, 8% to 9.5% being singletons. After removal of 4 bases from V and 6 bases from J, the junction contained 12 bases not matched to a gene. The germline V gene encodes CDR1 SGHTA and CDR2 FQGTGA. This CDR3 is 17 amino acids long. The sample taken for sequencing was blood, either unsorted or a sorted T cell fraction (not recorded which). The origin of this receptor is a male donor with ankylosing spondylitis or in good health (not recorded which). The chain links TRBV7-3 to TRBJ2-1, with 10 positions matching TRBD1. CDR3 sequence (DNA): TGTGCCAGCAGCTCCAACCCCCGGACAGGGGGGCTCAATGAGCAGTTCTTC. Translation gives CASSSNPRTGGLNEQFF. Full variable domain (rest looked up from reference TRBV7-3 and TRBJ2-1): GAGVSQTPSNKVTEKGKYVELRCDPISGHTALYWYRQSLGQGPEFLIYFQGTGAADDSGLPNDRFFAVRPEGSVSTLKIQRTERGDSAVYLCASSSNPRTGGLNEQFFGPGTRLTVL.